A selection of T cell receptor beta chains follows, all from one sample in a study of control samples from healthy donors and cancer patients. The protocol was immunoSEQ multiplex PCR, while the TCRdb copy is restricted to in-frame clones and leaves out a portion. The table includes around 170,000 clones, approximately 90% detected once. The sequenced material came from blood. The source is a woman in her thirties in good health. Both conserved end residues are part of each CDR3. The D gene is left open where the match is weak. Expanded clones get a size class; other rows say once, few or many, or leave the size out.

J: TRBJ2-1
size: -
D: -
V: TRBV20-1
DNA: TGCAGTGCTAGTATTTGGGCCAAAAACAATGAGCAGTTCTTC
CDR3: CSASIWAKNNEQFF

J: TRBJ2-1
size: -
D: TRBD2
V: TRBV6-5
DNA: TGTGCCAGCAGTTACTCGCCTAGCGGGGTCAATGAGCAGTTCTTC
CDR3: CASSYSPSGVNEQFF

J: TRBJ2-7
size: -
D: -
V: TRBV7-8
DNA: TGTGCCAGCAGCTTAGTGGCAGGGACTTACGAGCAGTACTTC
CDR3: CASSLVAGTYEQYF

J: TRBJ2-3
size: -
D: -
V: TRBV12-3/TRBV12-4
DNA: TGTGCCAGCAGTAGGCGCGACACAGATACGCAGTATTTT
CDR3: CASSRRDTDTQYF

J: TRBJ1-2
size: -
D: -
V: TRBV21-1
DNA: TGTGCCAGCAGCAAAGCCTCGGGCAGGGGTTACGGCTACACCTTC
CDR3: CASSKASGRGYGYTF

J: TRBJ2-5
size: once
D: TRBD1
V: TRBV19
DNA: TGTGCCAGTAGTATCTACAGGGGAGAAAGGGAGACCCAGTACTTC
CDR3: CASSIYRGERETQYF

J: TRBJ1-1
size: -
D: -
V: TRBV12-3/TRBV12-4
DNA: TGTGCCAGCAGTTTAGTGGGCGGACCGAAATTT
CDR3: CASSLVGGPKF

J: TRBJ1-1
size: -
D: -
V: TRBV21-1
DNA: TGTGCCAGCGCCAACCCCACAGGGGGCACTGAAGCTTTCTTT
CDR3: CASANPTGGTEAFF

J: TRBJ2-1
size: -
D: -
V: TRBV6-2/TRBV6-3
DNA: TGTGCCAGCAGCCTAAATCCAGGGAGGTACAATGAGCAGTTCTTC
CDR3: CASSLNPGRYNEQFF

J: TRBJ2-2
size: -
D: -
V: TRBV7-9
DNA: TGTGCCAGCAGCTTAGGTCGTATTTCCGGGGGGCATACCGGGGAGCTGTTTTTT
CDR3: CASSLGRISGGHTGELFF

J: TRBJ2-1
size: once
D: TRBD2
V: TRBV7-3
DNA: TGTGCCAGCAGCTCAATTCCGGGACTAGCGCGCAATGAGCAGTTCTTC
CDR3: CASSSIPGLARNEQFF

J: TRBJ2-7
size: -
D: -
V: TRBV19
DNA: TGTGCCAGTACCCCCAGCCAGTACTTC
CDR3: CASTPSQYF

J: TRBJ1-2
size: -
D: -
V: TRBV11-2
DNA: TGTGCCAGCAGCTTAACCTTGGGACGTGCGGGGGATGGCTACACCTTC
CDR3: CASSLTLGRAGDGYTF

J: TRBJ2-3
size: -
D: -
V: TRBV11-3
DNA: TGTGCCAGCAGCTTTTCCTTACGCACAGATACGCAGTATTTT
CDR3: CASSFSLRTDTQYF

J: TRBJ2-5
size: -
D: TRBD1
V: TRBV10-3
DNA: TGTGCCACAGGGACAGGCGGGGAGACCCAGTACTTC
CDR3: CATGTGGETQYF

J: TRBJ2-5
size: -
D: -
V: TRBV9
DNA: TGTGCCAGCAGCGTAGAATCCTACCAAGAGACCCAGTACTTC
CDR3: CASSVESYQETQYF

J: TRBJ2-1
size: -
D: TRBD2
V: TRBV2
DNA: TGTGCCAGCATCCGTGGGACTAGCGGGAGTGTTGGGCAGTTCTTC
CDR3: CASIRGTSGSVGQFF

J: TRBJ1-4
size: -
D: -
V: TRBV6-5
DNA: TGTGCCACGCGCGAGGGGGGTAATGAAAAACTGTTTTTT
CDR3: CATREGGNEKLFF

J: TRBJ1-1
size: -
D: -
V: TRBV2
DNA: TGTGCCAGCAGTGGGGCGGCGAACACTGAAGCTTTCTTT
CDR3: CASSGAANTEAFF

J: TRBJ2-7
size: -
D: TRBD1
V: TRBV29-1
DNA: TGCAGCGTTAGGGACAGGGGGAGGTACGAGCAGTACTTC
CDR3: CSVRDRGRYEQYF

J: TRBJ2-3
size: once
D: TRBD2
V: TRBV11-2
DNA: TGTGCCAGCAGCCAAGGGACTAGCGACACAGATACGCAGTATTTT
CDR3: CASSQGTSDTDTQYF

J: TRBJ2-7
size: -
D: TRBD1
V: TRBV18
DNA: TGTGCCAGCTCAGCCGGGACAGGGAAAGGCTACGAGCAGTACTTC
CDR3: CASSAGTGKGYEQYF

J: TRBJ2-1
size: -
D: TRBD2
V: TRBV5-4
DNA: TGTGCCAGCAGCTTGGCGCCCCTAGCGGGAGGGGGGGATGAGCAGTTCTTC
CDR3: CASSLAPLAGGGDEQFF

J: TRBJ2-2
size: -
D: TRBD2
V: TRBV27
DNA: TGTGCCAGCAGTCCCAAAGCGGGAGGGGATACCGGGGAGCTGTTTTTT
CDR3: CASSPKAGGDTGELFF

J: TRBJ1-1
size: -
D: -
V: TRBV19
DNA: TGTGCCAGTAGCCACGACGGGCACACTGAAGCTTTCTTT
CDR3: CASSHDGHTEAFF

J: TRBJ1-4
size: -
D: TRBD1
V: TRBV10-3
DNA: TGTGCCATCAAGACAGGGGGCGATGAAAAACTGTTTTTT
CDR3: CAIKTGGDEKLFF

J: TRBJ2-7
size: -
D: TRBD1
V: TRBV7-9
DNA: TGTGCCAGCAGCGACGGGACAGGGGTTCACGAGCAGTACTTC
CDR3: CASSDGTGVHEQYF

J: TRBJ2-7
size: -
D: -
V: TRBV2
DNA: TGTGCCAGCAGTGTATTGGGTGACCTCTCCTACGAGCAGTACTTC
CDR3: CASSVLGDLSYEQYF

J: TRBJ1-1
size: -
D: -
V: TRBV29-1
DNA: TGCAGCGTTGAAGGTCAGTCGAACACTGAAGCTTTCTTT
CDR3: CSVEGQSNTEAFF

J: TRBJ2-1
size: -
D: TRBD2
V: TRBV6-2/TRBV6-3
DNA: TGTGCCAGCAGTGGGAGCGGGGTCTACAATGAGCAGTTCTTC
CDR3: CASSGSGVYNEQFF

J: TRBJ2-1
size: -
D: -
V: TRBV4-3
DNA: TGCGCCAGCAGCCAAGCTACTGGCGACTACAATGAGCAGTTCTTC
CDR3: CASSQATGDYNEQFF

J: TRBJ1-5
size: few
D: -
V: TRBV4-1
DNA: TGCGCCAGCAGCCAGGGGACAAGCCTATCGGGGAATCAGCCCCAGCATTTT
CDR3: CASSQGTSLSGNQPQHF

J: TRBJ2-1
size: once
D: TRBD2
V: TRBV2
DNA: TGTGCCAGCAGAACTAGCGGGACCAATGAGCAGTTCTTC
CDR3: CASRTSGTNEQFF

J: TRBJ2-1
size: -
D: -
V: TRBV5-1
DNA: TGCGCCAGCAGCTTGACAGATGATCTTAGGAATGAGCAGTTCTTC
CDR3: CASSLTDDLRNEQFF

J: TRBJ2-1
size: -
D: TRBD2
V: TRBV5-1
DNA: TGCGCCAGCAGCTTGGGGCGGGAGGGCCGAGGTGAGCAGTTCTTC
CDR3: CASSLGREGRGEQFF